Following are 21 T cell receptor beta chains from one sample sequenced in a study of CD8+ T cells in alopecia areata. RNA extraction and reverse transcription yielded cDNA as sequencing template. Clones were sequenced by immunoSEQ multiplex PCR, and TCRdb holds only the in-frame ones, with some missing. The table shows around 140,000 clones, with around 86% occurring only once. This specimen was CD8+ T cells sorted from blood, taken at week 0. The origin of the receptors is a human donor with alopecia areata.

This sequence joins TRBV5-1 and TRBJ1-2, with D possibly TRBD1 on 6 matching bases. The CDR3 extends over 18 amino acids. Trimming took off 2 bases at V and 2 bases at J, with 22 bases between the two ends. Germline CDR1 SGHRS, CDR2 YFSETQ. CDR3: CASSFVYREDRLNYGYTF. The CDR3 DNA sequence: TGCGCCAGCAGCTTTGTTTATCGCGAGGACAGACTGAACTATGGCTACACCTTC. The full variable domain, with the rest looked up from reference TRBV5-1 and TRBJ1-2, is KAGVTQTPRYLIKTRGQQVTLSCSPISGHRSVSWYQQTPGQGLQFLFEYFSETQRNKGNFPGRFSGRQFSNSRSEMNVSTLELGDSALYLCASSFVYREDRLNYGYTFGSGTRLTVV.

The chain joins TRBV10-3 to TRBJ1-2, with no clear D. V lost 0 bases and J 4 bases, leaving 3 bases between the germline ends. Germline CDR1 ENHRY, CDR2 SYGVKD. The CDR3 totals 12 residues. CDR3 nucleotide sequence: TGTGCCATCAGTGAGTCCTCCTATGGCTACACCTTC. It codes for CAISESSYGYTF.

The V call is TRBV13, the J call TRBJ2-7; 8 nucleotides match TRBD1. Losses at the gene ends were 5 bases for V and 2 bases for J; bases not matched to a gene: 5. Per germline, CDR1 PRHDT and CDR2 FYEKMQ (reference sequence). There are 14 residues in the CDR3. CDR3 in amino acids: CASSPTGATYEQYF. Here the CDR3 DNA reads TGTGCCAGCAGCCCGACAGGGGCCACCTACGAGCAGTACTTC.

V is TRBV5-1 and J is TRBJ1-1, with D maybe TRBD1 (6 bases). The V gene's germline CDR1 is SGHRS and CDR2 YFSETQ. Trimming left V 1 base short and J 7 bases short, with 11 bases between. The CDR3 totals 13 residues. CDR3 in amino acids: CASSLSGVHEAFF. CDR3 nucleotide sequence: TGCGCCAGCAGCTTGTCAGGGGTCCATGAAGCTTTCTTT.

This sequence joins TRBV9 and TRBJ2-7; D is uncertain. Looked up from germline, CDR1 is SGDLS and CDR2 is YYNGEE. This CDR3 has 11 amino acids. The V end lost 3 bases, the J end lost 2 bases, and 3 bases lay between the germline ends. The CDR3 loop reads CASSGTYEQYF. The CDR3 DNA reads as TGTGCCAGCAGCGGAACCTACGAGCAGTACTTC.

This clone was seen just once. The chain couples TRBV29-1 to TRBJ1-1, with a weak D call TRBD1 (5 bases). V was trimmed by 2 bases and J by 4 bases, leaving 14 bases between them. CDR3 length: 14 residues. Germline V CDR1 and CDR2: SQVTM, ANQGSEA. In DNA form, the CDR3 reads TGCAGCGTTGAATGGGTAGGGAGGGGCACTGAAGCTTTCTTT. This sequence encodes CSVEWVGRGTEAFF. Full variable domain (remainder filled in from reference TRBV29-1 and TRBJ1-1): SAVISQKPSRDICQRGTSLTIQCQVDSQVTMMFWYRQQPGQSLTLIATANQGSEATYESGFVIDKFPISRPNLTFSTLTVSNMSPEDSSIYLCSVEWVGRGTEAFFGQGTRLTVV.

The CDR3 coding sequence is TGTGCCAGCAGCTCGACAGGGATTAGCACAGATACGCAGTATTTT. Encoded protein: CASSSTGISTDTQYF. V is TRBV7-3 and J is TRBJ2-3, with TRBD1 identical over 7 bases. The V gene's germline CDR1 is SGHTA and CDR2 FQGTGA. Trimming took 4 bases from V and 0 from J; bases not matched to a gene: 4. The CDR3 contains 15 residues.

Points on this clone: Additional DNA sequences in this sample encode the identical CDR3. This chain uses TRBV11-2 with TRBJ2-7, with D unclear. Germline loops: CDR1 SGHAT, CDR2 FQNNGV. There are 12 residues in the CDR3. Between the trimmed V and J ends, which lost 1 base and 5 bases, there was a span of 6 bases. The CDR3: CASSLVPDEQYF. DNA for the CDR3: TGTGCCAGCAGCTTAGTGCCAGACGAGCAGTACTTC.

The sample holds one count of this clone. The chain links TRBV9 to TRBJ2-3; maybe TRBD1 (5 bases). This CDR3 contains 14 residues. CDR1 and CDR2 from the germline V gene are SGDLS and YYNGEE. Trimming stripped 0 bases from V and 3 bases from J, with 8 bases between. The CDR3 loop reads CASSVEGLTDTQYF. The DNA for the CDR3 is TGTGCCAGCAGCGTAGAGGGGCTGACAGATACGCAGTATTTT.

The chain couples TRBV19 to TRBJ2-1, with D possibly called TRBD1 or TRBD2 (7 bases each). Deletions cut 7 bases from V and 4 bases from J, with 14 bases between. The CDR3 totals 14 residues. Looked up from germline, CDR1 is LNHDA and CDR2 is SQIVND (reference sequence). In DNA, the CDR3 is TGTGCCAGTACCCAGGGGGGGGATTACAATGAGCAGTTCTTC. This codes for CASTQGGDYNEQFF. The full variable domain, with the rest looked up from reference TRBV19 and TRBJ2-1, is DGGITQSPKYLFRKEGQNVTLSCEQNLNHDAMYWYRQDPGQGLRLIYYSQIVNDFQKGDIAEGYSVSREKKESFPLTVTSAQKNPTAFYLCASTQGGDYNEQFFGPGTRLTVL.

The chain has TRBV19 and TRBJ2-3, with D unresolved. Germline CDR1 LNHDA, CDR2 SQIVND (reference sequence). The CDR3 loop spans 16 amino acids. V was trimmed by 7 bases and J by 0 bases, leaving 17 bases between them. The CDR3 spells CASTPSVGRSTDTQYF. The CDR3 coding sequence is TGTGCCAGTACCCCCTCCGTGGGCAGAAGCACAGATACGCAGTATTTT.

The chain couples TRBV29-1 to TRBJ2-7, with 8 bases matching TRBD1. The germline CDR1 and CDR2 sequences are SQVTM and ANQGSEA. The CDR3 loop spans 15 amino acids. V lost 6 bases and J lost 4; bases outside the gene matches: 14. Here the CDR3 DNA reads TGCAGCGTGGATTTAACGGACAGGGAGAGATACGAGCAGTACTTC. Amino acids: CSVDLTDRERYEQYF.

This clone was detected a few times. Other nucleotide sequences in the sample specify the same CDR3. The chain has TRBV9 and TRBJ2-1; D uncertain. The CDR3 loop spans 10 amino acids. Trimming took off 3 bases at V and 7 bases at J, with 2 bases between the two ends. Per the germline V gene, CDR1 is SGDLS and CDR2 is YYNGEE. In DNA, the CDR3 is TGTGCCAGCAGCGGAAATGAGCAGTTCTTC. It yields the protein CASSGNEQFF.

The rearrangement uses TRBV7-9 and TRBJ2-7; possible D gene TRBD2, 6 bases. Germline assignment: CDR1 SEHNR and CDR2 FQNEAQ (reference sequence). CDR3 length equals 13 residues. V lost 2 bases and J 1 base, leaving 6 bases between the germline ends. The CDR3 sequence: CASSLRGSYEQYF. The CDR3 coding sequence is TGTGCCAGCAGCTTACGGGGGTCCTACGAGCAGTACTTC.

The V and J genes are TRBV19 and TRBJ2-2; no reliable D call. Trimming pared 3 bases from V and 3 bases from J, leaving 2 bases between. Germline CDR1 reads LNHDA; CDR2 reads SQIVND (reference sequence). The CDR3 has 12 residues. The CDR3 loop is CASSIDTGELFF. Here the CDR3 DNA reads TGTGCCAGTAGTATCGACACCGGGGAGCTGTTTTTT.

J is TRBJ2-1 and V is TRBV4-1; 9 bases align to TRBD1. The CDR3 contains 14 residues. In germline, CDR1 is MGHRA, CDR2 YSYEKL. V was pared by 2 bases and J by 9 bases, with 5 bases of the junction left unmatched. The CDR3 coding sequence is TGCGCCAGCAGCCAACGGACAGGGGATAGTGAGCAGTTCTTC. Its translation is CASSQRTGDSEQFF.

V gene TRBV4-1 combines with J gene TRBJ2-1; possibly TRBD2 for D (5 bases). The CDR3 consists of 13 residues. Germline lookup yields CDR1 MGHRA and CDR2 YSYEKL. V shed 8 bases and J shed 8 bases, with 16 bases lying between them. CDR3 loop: CASSPGGGDEQFF. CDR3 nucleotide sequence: TGCGCCAGCTCACCGGGTGGAGGCGATGAGCAGTTCTTC.

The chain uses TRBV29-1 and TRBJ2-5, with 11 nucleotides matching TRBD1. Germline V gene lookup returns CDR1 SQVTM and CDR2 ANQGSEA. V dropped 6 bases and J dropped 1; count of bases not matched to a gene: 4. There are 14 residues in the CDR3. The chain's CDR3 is CSVEDRGLQETQYF. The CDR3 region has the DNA TGCAGCGTCGAGGACAGGGGGCTCCAAGAGACCCAGTACTTC.

The CDR3 here is CASSHGQGYGYTF. CDR3 nucleotide sequence: TGTGCCAGCAGTCACGGACAGGGTTATGGCTACACCTTC. The chain combines TRBV27 with TRBJ1-2; 8 nucleotides align to TRBD1. CDR3 length equals 13 residues. The V and J ends lost 5 bases and 5 bases, in that order; junction bases with no gene match: 4. Germline assignment: CDR1 MNHEY and CDR2 SMNVEV (reference sequence).

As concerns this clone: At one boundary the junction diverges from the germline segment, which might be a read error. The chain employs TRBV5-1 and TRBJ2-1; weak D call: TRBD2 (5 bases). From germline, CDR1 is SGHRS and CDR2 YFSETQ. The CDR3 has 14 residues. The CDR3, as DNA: TGTGCCAGCAGCCCCGGGGTGGGTCCGGATGAGCAGTTCTTC. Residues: CASSPGVGPDEQFF. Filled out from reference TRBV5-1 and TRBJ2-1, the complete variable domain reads KAGVTQTPRYLIKTRGQQVTLSCSPISGHRSVSWYQQTPGQGLQFLFEYFSETQRNKGNFPGRFSGRQFSNSRSEMNVSTLELGDSALYLCASSPGVGPDEQFFGPGTRLTVL.

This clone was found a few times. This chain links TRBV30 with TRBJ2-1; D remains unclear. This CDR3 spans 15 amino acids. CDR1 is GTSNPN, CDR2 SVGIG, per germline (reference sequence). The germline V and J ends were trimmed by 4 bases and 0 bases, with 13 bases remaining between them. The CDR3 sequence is CAWTLGYRSYNEQFF. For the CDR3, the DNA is TGTGCCTGGACTCTCGGCTACCGCTCCTACAATGAGCAGTTCTTC.